This T cell receptor (beta chain) was captured in a study of blood T cells in healthy people across ages. Study as a whole: Per two T cells, about one barcoded beta molecule was captured through template switching.

CDR3 length: 13 residues. Next came a second PCR, run for about 6 to 11 cycles, which used a sample-barcoded 5' primer along with a J-beta primer mix. TCRdb re-analysed the 5' RACE reads in MiXCR, keeping a single row per CDR3 protein. The table has approximately 1.5 million distinct CDR3 sequences, approximately 43% seen once. Findings and caveats of the study: Reliance upon unsorted PBMCs precluded definitive naive versus antigen-experienced comparison.

In its sample, this clonotype was seen many times. The antigen remains undetermined. An end of the junction does not agree with germline; a read error may underlie this. The V and J genes are TRBV12-3 or TRBV12-4 and TRBJ2-5; 7 bases map to TRBD2. Sequencing input: blood. The sequence was collected from a young woman in good health. CDR3 loop: CASSFSGQETQYF. The CDR3 DNA follows: TGTGCTAGCAGCTTTAGCGGGCAAGAGACCCAGTACTTC.